Following are 7 T cell receptor beta chains from one sample sequenced in a study of cytomegalovirus exposure and HLA in healthy donors. Vbeta (60) and Jbeta (13) primers were used in the PCR. Sequencing was performed with immunoSEQ multiplex PCR; in TCRdb, only in-frame clones are kept and a portion is missing. Of fewer than 250,000 clones listed, about 80% were seen once; the top ten hold approximately 3.6%. Material: PBMCs. The source of these receptors is a man aged 40-49 years in good health and CMV-seropositive.

There are a few counts of this clone. This sequence joins TRBV7-2 and TRBJ1-5, with D uncertain. Germline CDR1 SGHTA, CDR2 FQGNSA. The CDR3 is 13 residues long. The germline V and J ends were trimmed by 0 bases and 4 bases, with 4 bases remaining between them. The CDR3 coding sequence is TGTGCCAGCAGCTTAGCCGAGAATCAGCCCCAGCATTTT. It translates to CASSLAENQPQHF.

In DNA, the CDR3 is TGTGCCAGCAGTAGCGGACTAGACTACGAGCAGTACTTC. Its protein product is CASSSGLDYEQYF. This chain connects TRBV7-9 to TRBJ2-7; 7 bases fit TRBD2. V shed 6 bases, J shed 3 bases, and the junction held 5 bases outside the gene matches. The CDR3 is 13 residues long. Per the germline V gene, CDR1 is SEHNR and CDR2 is FQNEAQ (reference sequence).

The chain carries TRBV19 and TRBJ1-5, with D possibly TRBD1 on 6 matching bases. Germline loops: CDR1 LNHDA, CDR2 SQIVND (reference sequence). The CDR3 is 15 residues long. The V end was cut by 6 bases, the J end by 2 bases, with 14 bases between. The CDR3 spells CASSTTGRGNQPQHF. CDR3 coding DNA: TGTGCCAGTAGCACAACAGGGAGAGGCAATCAGCCCCAGCATTTT.

This chain uses TRBV7-2 with TRBJ1-2, with a weak D call TRBD1 (5 bases). Trimming left V 1 base short and J 3 bases short, with 12 bases between. Germline loops: CDR1 SGHTA, CDR2 FQGNSA. The CDR3 runs to 15 residues. CDR3 region: CASSLEGPGDYGYTF. CDR3 bases: TGTGCCAGCAGCTTAGAGGGGCCGGGGGACTATGGCTACACCTTC.

This chain joins TRBV20-1 and TRBJ2-1; a possible D gene is TRBD1 (6 bases). V was trimmed by 6 bases and J by 9 bases, leaving 12 bases between them. Germline V gene lookup returns CDR1 DFQATT and CDR2 SNEGSKA (reference sequence). CDR3 length: 11 residues. The CDR3 spells CSASGQREQFF. CDR3 sequence (DNA): TGCAGTGCGTCAGGACAGCGTGAGCAGTTCTTC.

This rearrangement joins TRBV27 to TRBJ1-2; no reliable D call. CDR1 and CDR2 (germline): MNHEY, SMNVEV (reference sequence). The CDR3 spans 15 residues. V lost 0 bases and J 2 bases, leaving 10 bases between the germline ends. The CDR3 here is CASSLSRRVNYGYTF. Here the CDR3 DNA reads TGTGCCAGCAGTTTATCAAGGAGGGTAAACTATGGCTACACCTTC.

V gene TRBV29-1 combines with J gene TRBJ1-1; perhaps TRBD1 as D (5 bases). V dropped 7 bases and J dropped 6 bases, with 15 bases sitting between them. This CDR3 region has 12 residues. The germline V gene encodes CDR1 SQVTM and CDR2 ANQGSEA. The CDR3 loop is CSASGVSSEAFF. The CDR3 DNA is TGCAGCGCCTCGGGGGTTAGTTCTGAAGCTTTCTTT.